This T cell receptor (beta chain) was retrieved from a study of blood T cell repertoires in COVID-19 (dated by TCRdb to about 2020). Some background on the complete study: Samples covering the acute and convalescent phases of COVID-19 were provided by collaborators in the United States, Italy and Spain. Nearly every sample came with metadata listing a de-identified subject ID, COVID-19 status, age in years and sex. Subjects who had been exposed to COVID-19, were actively infected with it, or had recovered from it provided the deeply sampled blood TCRbeta repertoires that made up the dataset. The prospective study material was composed of cDNA or gDNA derived from T cells, B-cell-depleted T cells, or PBMCs. The repertoires were made available in a free public database intended to serve as a resource for research on the immune response to SARS-CoV-2. Where HLA class I and class II types were available, the types were taken from metadata supplied by the sample provider, not from assay-based typing. Samples were obtained from the ongoing ImmuneRACE study (first 160 participants) and from 1,254 subjects provided by 6 global collaborators.

Collaborating institutions collected whole blood in K2EDTA tubes following their own protocols. For TCRbeta analysis, collaborators shipped samples as frozen whole blood, isolated PBMCs, or DNA extracted from either of those sample types. The CDR3 numbers 13 residues from cysteine through phenylalanine. This entry keeps only the CDR3 DNA: 39 bases, framed from base 1. From a lookup of the germline V gene (reference sequence), CDR1 and CDR2 are LNHNV and YYDKDF. The junction shows trimming of 1 base on V and 3 bases on J, plus 7 bases between the germline ends. The immunoSEQ Assay, a bias-controlled multiplex PCR, was used to amplify TCRbeta CDR3 regions from genomic DNA. On the authors' methods: Nucleated cell counts per sample were estimated from amplification of reference gene primers within the assay. Sequence reads were collapsed and filtered to measure the absolute abundance of every unique TCRbeta CDR3 rearrangement. For each sample, productive Simpson clonality was calculated by taking the square root of Simpson's diversity index across productive rearrangements. The clones in this table, taken by TCRdb from immuneACCESS, are in-frame only. Not every clone is retained; where verified, under half of the shortfall comes from an unresolved V gene, and the cause of the rest is unknown. V and J calls and clone size follow that table, whereas D and trimming were derived from the DNA. The sample profile shows about 80,000 clones; 88% of them were found once. In total, the top ten clones hold 6% to 7.5% of the sample.

As to this clone: This receptor's antigen is unknown. Per-base qualities were not stored, and no clone one base away is much larger.

The full study reports these points: How much clinical and demographic metadata was included differed by source and by participant, and the metadata was provided uncurated.

The receptor was isolated from a woman aged 80 or over with acute or convalescent COVID-19. The chain couples TRBV15 to TRBJ2-7; the best D guess is TRBD1, with 5 bases matching. The sample consisted of peripheral blood. The DNA sequence is as follows: TGTGCCACCAGCAGAGTAGACAGCTACGAGCAGTACTTC. Its translation is CATSRVDSYEQYF.